The next 27 T cell receptor beta chains were all read from a single sample in a study of blood T cell repertoires in COVID-19 (dated by TCRdb to 2018 to 2021). Library prep was done by the immunoSEQ multiplex PCR assay. TCRdb carries this immuneACCESS record with in-frame sequences only. Its versions omit some clonotypes, under half of them owing to an unresolved V gene in the studies checked, with the rest unexplained. The sample includes approximately 150,000 clones, with roughly 80% observed a single time. The ten largest clones capture about 15% of the sample. Sequencing was performed on peripheral blood. These receptors came from a woman aged 80 or over with acute or convalescent COVID-19.

V is TRBV5-6 and J is TRBJ1-4; possible D gene TRBD1, 5 bases. CDR1 is SGHDT, CDR2 YYEEEE, per germline. Trimming cost V 4 bases and J 3 bases, with 19 bases left between them. The CDR3 is made up of 17 amino acids. CDR3 loop: CASSMFDRVRPNEKLFF. CDR3 DNA: TGTGCCAGCAGCATGTTCGACAGAGTGCGGCCTAATGAAAAACTGTTTTTT.

The V call is TRBV6-5, the J call TRBJ2-2; possible D gene TRBD1, 6 bases. CDR1 and CDR2 (germline): MNHEY, SVGAGI. The V end was cut by 9 bases, the J end by 0 bases, with 11 bases between. The CDR3 spans 14 residues. The CDR3: CASRTAPNTGELFF. The CDR3 DNA is TGTGCCAGTCGGACAGCCCCGAACACCGGGGAGCTGTTTTTT.

The chain recombines TRBV11-2 with TRBJ2-5; 8 bases fit TRBD1. The CDR3 extends over 17 amino acids. V dropped 5 bases and J dropped 2; count of bases not matched to a gene: 13. Germline values: CDR1 SGHAT, CDR2 FQNNGV. The DNA for the CDR3 is TGTGCCAGCAGCCCTAGAAGAGTCACAGGGGGTCAAGAGACCCAGTACTTC. Translated, it gives CASSPRRVTGGQETQYF.

The rearrangement joins TRBV29-1 to TRBJ2-7, with a tentative D call TRBD1 (5 bases). V dropped 4 bases and J dropped 5 bases, with 15 bases sitting between them. CDR3 length equals 13 residues. The germline CDR1 and CDR2 sequences are SQVTM and ANQGSEA. CDR3 region: CSVASQGQNEQYF. The CDR3 DNA reads as TGCAGCGTTGCAAGTCAGGGTCAGAACGAGCAGTACTTC.

V and J are TRBV11-3 and TRBJ1-3; 7 nucleotides agree with TRBD1. CDR3 length equals 17 residues. Germline V gene lookup returns CDR1 SGHNT and CDR2 YENEEA. V shed 5 bases, J shed 0 bases, and the junction held 10 bases outside the gene matches. Here the CDR3 DNA reads TGTGCCAGCAGCCAATCCTCCCGGGACAGCTCTGGAAACACCATATATTTT. It encodes CASSQSSRDSSGNTIYF.

This chain links TRBV15 with TRBJ2-2; TRBD2 matches at 10 bases. Germline values: CDR1 LNHNV, CDR2 YYDKDF (reference sequence). V lost 5 bases, J lost 7 bases, and 7 bases stayed unmatched. The CDR3 extends over 15 amino acids. The CDR3 protein is CATSSRLAGGGELFF. The DNA for the CDR3 is TGTGCCACCAGCTCCCGACTAGCGGGTGGCGGGGAGCTGTTTTTT. The full variable domain, in which reference TRBV15 and TRBJ2-2 provide the parts outside the CDR3, is DAMVIQNPRYQVTQFGKPVTLSCSQTLNHNVMYWYQQKSSQAPKLLFHYYDKDFNNEADTPDNFQSRRPNTSFCFLDIRSPGLGDTAMYLCATSSRLAGGGELFFGEGSRLTVL.

The V gene is TRBV9, the J gene TRBJ1-5; D possibly corresponds to TRBD1 (5 bases). Trimming pared 1 base from V and 5 bases from J, leaving 16 bases between. Germline CDR1 reads SGDLS; CDR2 reads YYNGEE. The CDR3 covers 16 residues. In DNA, the CDR3 is TGTGCCAGCAGCGTACCTACAGGTTCGGCTTATCAGCCCCAGCATTTT. This gives the protein CASSVPTGSAYQPQHF.

The rearrangement links TRBV4-3 to TRBJ2-3, with no clear D. In germline, CDR1 is LGHNA, CDR2 YSLEER. The CDR3 has 15 amino acids. The V end was cut by 1 base, the J end by 1 base, with 9 bases between. CDR3 DNA: TGCGCCAGCAGCCAAGGAGCAGGCCGCACAGATACGCAGTATTTT. This encodes CASSQGAGRTDTQYF.

V is TRBV3-1 (or the pseudogene TRBV3-2) and J is TRBJ1-6, with TRBD1 as a possible D gene (6 bases). The germline CDR1 and CDR2 sequences are LGHDT and YNNKEL (reference sequence). The CDR3 covers 14 residues. V lost 6 bases and J lost 8, with 14 bases in between. The CDR3 DNA sequence: TGTGCCAGCAGTCTAGGGGGTCCGGATTCACCCCTCCACTTT. It yields the protein CASSLGGPDSPLHF.

The CDR3 DNA is TGCAGCGTCGCGGGACAGGGTGTCTACACCTTC. Protein: CSVAGQGVYTF. V is TRBV29-1 and J is TRBJ1-2; 9 nucleotides agree with TRBD1. The V gene's germline CDR1 is SQVTM and CDR2 ANQGSEA. This CDR3 has 11 amino acids. Trimming at V came to 6 bases and at J to 10 bases, leaving 6 bases not matched to a gene.

The genes are TRBV19 and TRBJ2-5; D call uncertain. Trimming took 3 bases from V and 2 from J, leaving 7 bases between them. Looked up from germline, CDR1 is LNHDA and CDR2 is SQIVND (reference sequence). The CDR3 spans 13 residues. The CDR3 DNA reads as TGTGCCAGTAGTATTGGCAGTCAAGAGACCCAGTACTTC. Its translation is CASSIGSQETQYF.

In DNA, the CDR3 is TGTGCCAGCGCCCGGGACAGGGGGAACACCGGGGAGCTGTTTTTT. This sequence encodes CASARDRGNTGELFF. The genes are TRBV6-5 and TRBJ2-2; 10 bases align to TRBD1. Germline trimming cut 8 bases from V and 1 base from J; bases unmatched to any gene: 4. The germline V gene has CDR1 MNHEY and CDR2 SVGAGI. The CDR3 is 15 residues long.

This chain links TRBV11-2 with TRBJ1-5; weak D call: TRBD1 (5 bases). The CDR3 totals 13 residues. The V end was cut by 3 bases, the J end by 7 bases, with 10 bases between. Per the germline V gene, CDR1 is SGHAT and CDR2 is FQNNGV. The CDR3 spells CASSLNRNQPQHF. CDR3 in DNA: TGTGCCAGCAGCTTGAACAGGAACCAGCCCCAGCATTTT.

The chain couples TRBV4-1 to TRBJ2-3; 7 positions match TRBD1. The J segment lost 2 bases and the V segment lost 3 bases, leaving 8 bases of the junction unmatched. This CDR3 comprises 16 residues. The V gene's germline CDR1 is MGHRA and CDR2 YSYEKL. The CDR3 DNA sequence: TGCGCCAGCAGCCATGCCGGGACAGCGGCCACAGATACGCAGTATTTT. Residues: CASSHAGTAATDTQYF.

This clone was seen a few times. V and J are TRBV5-1 and TRBJ1-2, with D uncertain. The CDR3 is made up of 16 amino acids. Germline V gene data show CDR1 as SGHRS and CDR2 as YFSETQ. Trimming removed 1 base at V and 6 bases at J, with 19 bases between. CDR3 sequence reads: CASSLSGPRGVDGYTF. For the CDR3, the DNA is TGCGCCAGCAGCTTGAGTGGCCCCCGGGGAGTCGATGGCTACACCTTC.

V and J are TRBV5-6 and TRBJ1-1, with D possibly being TRBD1 (5 bases). V was trimmed by 2 bases and J by 5 bases, leaving 10 bases between them. Germline V gives CDR1 SGHDT, CDR2 YYEEEE. CDR3 length: 13 amino acids. The CDR3 bases are TGTGCCAGCAGCTTACGTCGGGGGACTGAAGCTTTCTTT. Its protein product is CASSLRRGTEAFF.

J is TRBJ2-3 and V is TRBV7-9; 7 bases align to TRBD1. Trimming cost V 5 bases and J 6 bases; bases outside gene matches: 5. The germline V gene encodes CDR1 SEHNR and CDR2 FQNEAQ (reference sequence). The CDR3 length is 13 residues. The DNA of the CDR3 is TGTGCCAGCAGCCCGGGGACAGATGATACGCAGTATTTT. Translation: CASSPGTDDTQYF.

The rearrangement links TRBV25-1 to TRBJ1-2; the D is unclear. The CDR3 spans 14 residues. V was cut by 5 bases and J by 7 bases, with 17 bases left in between. Germline assignment: CDR1 MGHDK and CDR2 SYGVNS. This chain's CDR3 is CASSTPGANGGYTF. The CDR3, as DNA: TGTGCCAGCAGTACACCCGGAGCCAACGGTGGCTACACCTTC.

The chain uses TRBV19 and TRBJ1-1; 7 bases match TRBD1. CDR1 is LNHDA, CDR2 SQIVND, per germline (reference sequence). CDR3 length: 14 amino acids. The trim removed 6 bases at V and 0 bases at J, leaving 4 bases unmatched. The CDR3 is CASSPGQMNTEAFF. The CDR3, as DNA: TGTGCCAGTAGCCCGGGACAGATGAACACTGAAGCTTTCTTT.

The chain couples TRBV5-1 to TRBJ2-7; the D gene is possibly TRBD2 (6 bases). V was trimmed by 4 bases and J by 2 bases, leaving 16 bases between them. The CDR3 sequence is 15 residues long. Germline V gene data show CDR1 as SGHRS and CDR2 as YFSETQ. CDR3 DNA sequence: TGCGCCAGCAGCCCGAGGGGAGGAAATCCCTACGAGCAGTACTTC. Its translation: CASSPRGGNPYEQYF.

The rearrangement links TRBV5-4 to TRBJ2-4; TRBD1 might be the D (6 bases). CDR3 length: 18 amino acids. Per germline, CDR1 SGHNT and CDR2 YYREEE (reference sequence). Trimming removed 0 bases from V and 0 bases from J, with 16 bases in between. DNA of the CDR3: TGTGCCAGCAGCTTGGGACAGGTCAGCCCTCTAGCCAAAAACATTCAGTACTTC. As protein: CASSLGQVSPLAKNIQYF.

This clone was seen only once. DNA of the CDR3: TGTGCCAGCAGAGCAGGGAAGGCCAATGAAAAACTGTTTTTT. It is translated as CASRAGKANEKLFF. The chain joins TRBV2 to TRBJ1-4, with TRBD1 as a possible D gene (5 bases). The V end lost 6 bases, the J end lost 5 bases, and 13 bases lay between the germline ends. Germline CDR1 and CDR2: SNHLY and FYNNEI. The CDR3 is 14 residues long. Variable domain in full (rest from reference TRBV2 and TRBJ1-4): EPEVTQTPSHQVTQMGQEVILRCVPISNHLYFYWYRQILGQKVEFLVSFYNNEISEKSEIFDDQFSVERPDGSNFTLKIRSTKLEDSAMYFCASRAGKANEKLFFGSGTQLSVL.

The chain joins TRBV21-1 to TRBJ2-2; TRBD2 reflects the table's D call only, with no check against the DNA. TRBV21-1 is listed as a pseudogene. The CDR3 loop spans 13 amino acids. The CDR3 region has the DNA TGTGCCACTACGGTACGGGAGACCGGGGAGCTGTTTTTT. Translated, it gives CATTVRETGELFF.

The chain is built from TRBV2 and TRBJ2-3, with TRBD1 identical over 7 bases. The J segment lost 0 bases and the V segment lost 5 bases, leaving 5 bases of the junction unmatched. This CDR3 contains 15 residues. CDR1 SNHLY and CDR2 FYNNEI come from the germline V gene. CDR3 DNA sequence: TGTGCCAGCAGTCGGGACAGCATTAGCACAGATACGCAGTATTTT. Translating gives CASSRDSISTDTQYF.

This clone has a handful of counts. CDR3 sequence (DNA): TGTGCCAGCAGTGAGCTGGGCCGAAACACCGGGGAGCTGTTTTTT. Amino acids: CASSELGRNTGELFF. The chain joins TRBV2 to TRBJ2-2; D is ambiguous. This CDR3 is built from 15 residues. Germline assignment: CDR1 SNHLY and CDR2 FYNNEI. V was clipped by 3 bases and J by 2 bases, with 10 bases between them. Together with reference TRBV2 and TRBJ2-2, the CDR3 gives the full variable domain: EPEVTQTPSHQVTQMGQEVILRCVPISNHLYFYWYRQILGQKVEFLVSFYNNEISEKSEIFDDQFSVERPDGSNFTLKIRSTKLEDSAMYFCASSELGRNTGELFFGEGSRLTVL.

The chain couples TRBV25-1 to TRBJ2-3; a possible D gene is TRBD1 (6 bases). Trimming removed 4 bases from V and 3 bases from J, with 8 bases in between. CDR1 and CDR2 from the germline V gene are MGHDK and SYGVNS. This CDR3 has 13 amino acids. This chain's CDR3 is CASSVQGTDTQYF. Written as DNA, the CDR3 is TGTGCCAGCAGTGTGCAGGGGACAGATACGCAGTATTTT.

This chain joins TRBV4-1 and TRBJ1-2; tentative D call: TRBD1 (5 bases). This CDR3 comprises 15 residues. Per the germline V gene, CDR1 is MGHRA and CDR2 is YSYEKL. V gave up 1 base and J gave up 8 bases, with 17 bases separating them. The CDR3 DNA sequence: TGCGCCAGCAGCCAAGTGGGTCAGGGAAGGCAGGGCTACACCTTC. It specifies CASSQVGQGRQGYTF.